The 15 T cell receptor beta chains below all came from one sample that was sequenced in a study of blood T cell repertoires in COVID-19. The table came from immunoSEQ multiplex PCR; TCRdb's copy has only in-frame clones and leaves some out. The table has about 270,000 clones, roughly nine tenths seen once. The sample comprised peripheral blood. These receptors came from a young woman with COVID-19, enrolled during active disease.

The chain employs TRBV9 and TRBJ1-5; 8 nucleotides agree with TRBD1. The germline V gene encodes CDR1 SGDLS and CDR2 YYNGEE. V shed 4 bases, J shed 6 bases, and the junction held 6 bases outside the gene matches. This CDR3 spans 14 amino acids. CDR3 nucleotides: TGTGCCAGCAGCACCGGACAGGGAGGTCAGCCCCAGCATTTT. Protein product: CASSTGQGGQPQHF.

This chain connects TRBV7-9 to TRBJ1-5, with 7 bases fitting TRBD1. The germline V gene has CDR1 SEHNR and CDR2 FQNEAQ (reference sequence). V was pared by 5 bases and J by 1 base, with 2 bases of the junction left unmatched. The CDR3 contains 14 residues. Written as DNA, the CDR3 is TGTGCCAGCAGCGACAGGGAGAGCAATCAGCCCCAGCATTTT. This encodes CASSDRESNQPQHF.

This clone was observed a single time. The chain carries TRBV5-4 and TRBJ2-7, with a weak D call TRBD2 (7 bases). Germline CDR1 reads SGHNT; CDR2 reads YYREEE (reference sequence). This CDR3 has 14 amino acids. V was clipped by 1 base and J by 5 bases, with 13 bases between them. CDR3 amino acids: CASSLSGTIHEQYF. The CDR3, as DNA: TGTGCCAGCAGCTTGAGCGGGACAATCCACGAGCAGTACTTC.

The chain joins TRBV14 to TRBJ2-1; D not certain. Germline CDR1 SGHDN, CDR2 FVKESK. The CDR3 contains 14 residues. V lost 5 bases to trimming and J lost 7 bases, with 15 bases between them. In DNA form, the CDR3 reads TGTGCCAGCAGCTACATAACCGCGAGGAATGAGCAGTTCTTC. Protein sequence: CASSYITARNEQFF.

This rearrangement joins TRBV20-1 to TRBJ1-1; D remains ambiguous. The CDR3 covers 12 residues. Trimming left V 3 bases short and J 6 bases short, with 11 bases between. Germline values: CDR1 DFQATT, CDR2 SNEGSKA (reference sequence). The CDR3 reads CSASAGFAEAFF. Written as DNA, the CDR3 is TGCAGTGCTAGTGCAGGTTTCGCTGAAGCTTTCTTT.

The CDR3 spells CASSQGGYGYGYTF. CDR3 sequence (DNA): TGTGCCAGCAGCCAGGGGGGATACGGGTATGGCTACACCTTC. The chain links TRBV9 to TRBJ1-2; TRBD1 matches at 7 bases. This CDR3 has 14 amino acids. V was clipped by 4 bases and J by 5 bases; unmatched bases: 8. Per germline, CDR1 SGDLS and CDR2 YYNGEE.

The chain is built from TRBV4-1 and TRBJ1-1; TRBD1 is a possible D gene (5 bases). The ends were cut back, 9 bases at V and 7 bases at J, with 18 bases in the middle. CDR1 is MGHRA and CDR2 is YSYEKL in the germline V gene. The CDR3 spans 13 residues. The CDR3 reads CASRGTVQNEAFF. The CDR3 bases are TGCGCCAGTAGGGGAACAGTTCAAAATGAAGCTTTCTTT.

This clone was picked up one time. The CDR3 DNA follows: TGTGCCATCAATTCAGTGCCGGGGGAGACCCAGTACTTC. Translated, it gives CAINSVPGETQYF. The chain recombines TRBV10-3 with TRBJ2-5; maybe TRBD2 (5 bases). This CDR3 comprises 13 residues. CDR1 is ENHRY and CDR2 is SYGVKD in the germline V gene. With 7 bases removed from V and 5 bases from J, the gap between germline ends came to 14 bases.

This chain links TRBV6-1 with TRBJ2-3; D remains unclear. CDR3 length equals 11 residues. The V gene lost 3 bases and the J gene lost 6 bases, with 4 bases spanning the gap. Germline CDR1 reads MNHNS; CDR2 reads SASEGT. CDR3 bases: TGTGCCAGCAGTGACCAGGATACGCAGTATTTT. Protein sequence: CASSDQDTQYF.

The CDR3 is CASSPLNRNTEAFF. DNA of the CDR3: TGTGCCAGCAGCCCCCTAAACAGGAACACTGAAGCTTTCTTT. This chain links TRBV3-1 (or the pseudogene TRBV3-2) with TRBJ1-1; D gene unclear. Germline V gene sequence: CDR1 LGHDT, CDR2 YNNKEL (reference sequence). The CDR3 sequence is 14 residues long. Trimming took off 4 bases at V and 1 base at J, with 10 bases between the two ends.

The CDR3 sequence: CASTLRGGNTEAFF. Here the CDR3 DNA reads TGTGCCAGCACCTTAAGGGGAGGGAACACTGAAGCTTTCTTT. The rearrangement uses TRBV27 and TRBJ1-1, with D possibly TRBD1 on 5 matching bases. Germline V gives CDR1 MNHEY, CDR2 SMNVEV (reference sequence). Trimming removed 7 bases at V and 1 base at J, with 13 bases between. The CDR3 is made up of 14 amino acids.

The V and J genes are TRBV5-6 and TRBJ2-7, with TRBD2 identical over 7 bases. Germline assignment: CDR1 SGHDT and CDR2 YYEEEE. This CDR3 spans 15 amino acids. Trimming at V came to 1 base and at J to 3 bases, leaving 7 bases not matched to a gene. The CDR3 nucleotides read TGTGCCAGCAGCTTGAGCGGGGCGTGGGGCTACGAGCAGTACTTC. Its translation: CASSLSGAWGYEQYF.

The CDR3 loop is CASSQDPLAGDNEQFF. The CDR3 nucleotides are TGTGCCAGCAGCCAAGATCCACTAGCGGGGGACAATGAGCAGTTCTTC. This rearrangement joins TRBV3-1 (or the pseudogene TRBV3-2) to TRBJ2-1; 11 positions agree with TRBD2. The CDR3 covers 16 residues. V lost 0 bases to trimming and J lost 5 bases; unmatched junction nucleotides: 3. Germline-derived CDR1 and CDR2 are LGHDT and YNNKEL (reference sequence).

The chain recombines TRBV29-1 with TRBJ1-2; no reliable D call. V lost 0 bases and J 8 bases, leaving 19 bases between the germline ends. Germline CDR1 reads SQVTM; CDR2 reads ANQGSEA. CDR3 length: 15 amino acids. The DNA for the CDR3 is TGCAGCGTTGAAGATCGGTACGGGGTAATATACGGCTACACCTTC. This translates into CSVEDRYGVIYGYTF.

The CDR3: CASSEVGLTANTGELFF. For the CDR3, the DNA is TGTGCCAGCAGCGAAGTTGGTCTAACCGCGAACACCGGGGAGCTGTTTTTT. The J gene is TRBJ2-2, the V gene TRBV4-2; D not resolved. The CDR3 totals 17 residues. V lost 5 bases and J lost 0, with 16 bases in between. Germline CDR1 LGHNA, CDR2 YNFKEQ.